Listed here are 5 T cell receptor beta chains from one sample, sequenced in a study of blood T cells in healthy people across ages. The second PCR ran about 6 to 12 cycles with a sample-barcoded 5' primer and J-beta primers. Each CDR3 protein is one row after TCRdb ran MiXCR on the 5' RACE reads. The sample yields some 1,000,000 distinct CDR3 sequences, around 27% seen once. These records were also assigned to another study, of T cells of mothers and their children.

Sequences were obtained from blood. Receptors were obtained from a girl between 2 and 10 years old in good health.

The rearrangement links TRBV5-5 to TRBJ2-2, with D uncertain. V was cut by 4 bases and J by 8 bases, with 15 bases left in between. The CDR3 loop spans 14 amino acids. Germline loops: CDR1 SGHKS, CDR2 YYEKEE (reference sequence). In nucleotides, the CDR3 is TGTGCCAGCAGCGTTGCGGTTGATTTAGGGGAGCTGTTTTTT. This gives the protein CASSVAVDLGELFF. Looking up the rest from reference TRBV5-5 and TRBJ2-2 gives the full variable domain: DAGVTQSPTHLIKTRGQQVTLRCSPISGHKSVSWYQQVLGQGPQFIFQYYEKEERGRGNFPDRFSARQFPNYSSELNVNALLLGDSALYLCASSVAVDLGELFFGEGSRLTVL.

The sample holds a few counts of this clonotype. The chain links TRBV12-3 or TRBV12-4 to TRBJ2-5; 11 positions match TRBD2. J lost 5 bases, V lost 6 bases, and 14 bases had no gene match. The length of the CDR3 is 17 residues. DNA of the CDR3: TGTGCCAGCAGCGTCATTCTAGCGGGGGGCGTTGTGGAGACCCAGTACTTC. Translating it yields CASSVILAGGVVETQYF.

The V call is TRBV2, the J call TRBJ2-7; possibly TRBD2 for D (6 bases). This CDR3 is built from 14 residues. Looked up from germline, CDR1 is SNHLY and CDR2 is FYNNEI. Trimming shortened V by 8 bases and J by 3 bases, and 17 bases separated the two germline ends. CDR3 loop: CASGPGGEHYEQYF. CDR3 DNA: TGTGCCAGCGGCCCAGGAGGGGAACACTACGAGCAGTACTTC.

This clonotype was counted only a few times. The chain is built from TRBV9 and TRBJ2-7; 12 nucleotides line up with TRBD1. Germline CDR1 reads SGDLS; CDR2 reads YYNGEE. J lost 0 bases, V lost 3 bases, and 1 base had no gene match. The CDR3 extends over 15 amino acids. The CDR3 region has the DNA TGTGCCAGCAGCGAGGGACAGGGGGCCTCCTACGAGCAGTACTTC. Amino acid sequence: CASSEGQGASYEQYF.

This clonotype came up a few times. The chain links TRBV3-1 to TRBJ2-1; TRBD2 matches 7 bases. Per the germline V gene, CDR1 is LGHDT and CDR2 is YNNKEL (reference sequence). Trimming took 0 bases from V and 8 from J; bases not matched to a gene: 13. The CDR3 consists of 17 residues. DNA for the CDR3: TGTGCCAGCAGCCAAGATCGAGCGGGAAGGGCGGACGATGAGCAGTTCTTC. This sequence encodes CASSQDRAGRADDEQFF.